The rows below give T cell receptor beta chains drawn from one sample of a study of PD-1 blockade in classical Hodgkin lymphoma. The protocol was immunoSEQ multiplex PCR, while the TCRdb copy is restricted to in-frame clones and leaves out a portion. The sample holds 40,000 to 65,000 clones, around 85% seen once. The material was peripheral blood mononuclear cells (PBMCs), obtained at baseline. All receptors derive from a human donor with classical Hodgkin lymphoma. CDR3s include the opening cysteine and the closing phenylalanine or tryptophan. The order of the fields is V gene, J gene, clone size, D gene, CDR3 DNA, CDR3 protein. D genes are given only for firm matches. Clone size is stated in some rows and not others, as once, few, many or a class when expanded.

v_gene: TRBV10-1; j_gene: TRBJ2-5; abundance: NA; d_gene: TRBD1; CDR3nt: TGCGCCAGCAGTCGGGGACAGCAAGAGACCCAGTACTTC; CDR3aa: CASSRGQQETQYF
v_gene: TRBV4-3; j_gene: TRBJ1-3; abundance: NA; d_gene: TRBD1; CDR3nt: TGCGCCAGCAGCCAGGATACAGGGGCCGGAAACACCATATATTTT; CDR3aa: CASSQDTGAGNTIYF
v_gene: TRBV29-1; j_gene: TRBJ2-3; abundance: NA; d_gene: NA; CDR3nt: TGCAGCGTTGAAGTTCAACAGGGCGGCACAGATACGCAGTATTTT; CDR3aa: CSVEVQQGGTDTQYF
v_gene: TRBV6-5; j_gene: TRBJ2-3; abundance: NA; d_gene: NA; CDR3nt: TGTGCCAGCAGTAGACAGGAAGACACAGATACGCAGTATTTT; CDR3aa: CASSRQEDTDTQYF
v_gene: TRBV4-3; j_gene: TRBJ2-4; abundance: NA; d_gene: NA; CDR3nt: TGCGCCAGCAGCCAACGGGACGGACAAAACATTCAGTACTTC; CDR3aa: CASSQRDGQNIQYF
v_gene: TRBV5-6; j_gene: TRBJ1-2; abundance: once; d_gene: NA; CDR3nt: TGTGCCAGCAGCTTGGTAGGAGGGGCCGGCTATGGCTACACCTTC; CDR3aa: CASSLVGGAGYGYTF
v_gene: TRBV29-1; j_gene: TRBJ1-2; abundance: NA; d_gene: TRBD1; CDR3nt: TGCAGCGTTACACAGGGGGCGCGGGGCTACACCTTC; CDR3aa: CSVTQGARGYTF
v_gene: TRBV5-1; j_gene: TRBJ1-2; abundance: NA; d_gene: TRBD1; CDR3nt: TGCGCCAGCAGCTTGGCGGGACAGGGGGCGGACTATGGCTACACCTTC; CDR3aa: CASSLAGQGADYGYTF
v_gene: TRBV6-5; j_gene: TRBJ1-2; abundance: NA; d_gene: NA; CDR3nt: TGTGCCAGCAGGCGGCCAGGAAGTTATGGCTACACCTTC; CDR3aa: CASRRPGSYGYTF
v_gene: TRBV30; j_gene: TRBJ1-4; abundance: NA; d_gene: NA; CDR3nt: TGTGCCTGGAGTGTACTTAGGGAAAAACTGTTTTTT; CDR3aa: CAWSVLREKLFF
v_gene: TRBV6-5; j_gene: TRBJ2-7; abundance: NA; d_gene: TRBD2; CDR3nt: TGTGCCAGCAAGACTAGCGGCTCCTACGAGCAGTACTTC; CDR3aa: CASKTSGSYEQYF
v_gene: TRBV7-9; j_gene: TRBJ1-4; abundance: NA; d_gene: NA; CDR3nt: TGTGCCAGCAGCCCGGACGCTGCCGGCCCAAAACTGTTTTTT; CDR3aa: CASSPDAAGPKLFF
v_gene: TRBV5-6; j_gene: TRBJ1-2; abundance: NA; d_gene: NA; CDR3nt: TGTGCCAGCAGCTTGGCAGCAGACGGCTACACCTTC; CDR3aa: CASSLAADGYTF
v_gene: TRBV7-2; j_gene: TRBJ2-1; abundance: NA; d_gene: NA; CDR3nt: TGTGCCAGCAGCTTATATCGCTCCCTCTACAATGAGCAGTTCTTC; CDR3aa: CASSLYRSLYNEQFF
v_gene: TRBV18; j_gene: TRBJ2-3; abundance: NA; d_gene: TRBD2; CDR3nt: TGTGCCAGCTCACCACCTTTTACTAGCGGGACCACAGATACGCAGTATTTT; CDR3aa: CASSPPFTSGTTDTQYF
v_gene: TRBV19; j_gene: TRBJ2-2; abundance: NA; d_gene: NA; CDR3nt: TGTGCCAGTAGCAATCCTAACACCGGGGAGCTGTTTTTT; CDR3aa: CASSNPNTGELFF
v_gene: TRBV2; j_gene: TRBJ1-5; abundance: NA; d_gene: TRBD1; CDR3nt: TGTGCCAGCCTTGACAGGGAGTTCAATCAGCCCCAGCATTTT; CDR3aa: CASLDREFNQPQHF
v_gene: TRBV29-1; j_gene: TRBJ2-1; abundance: few; d_gene: NA; CDR3nt: TGCAGCGCTACGGGAGGCAGGGGCTATGAGCAGTTCTTC; CDR3aa: CSATGGRGYEQFF
v_gene: TRBV6-6; j_gene: TRBJ1-2; abundance: NA; d_gene: NA; CDR3nt: TGTGCCAGCAGTTACTCAACCGGAAGGGGCGACTATGGCTACACCTTC; CDR3aa: CASSYSTGRGDYGYTF
v_gene: TRBV7-2; j_gene: TRBJ2-5; abundance: once; d_gene: TRBD2; CDR3nt: TGTGCCAGCAGCTTAGCGGGAGGGTTGGAGACCCAGTACTTC; CDR3aa: CASSLAGGLETQYF
v_gene: TRBV6-4; j_gene: TRBJ2-3; abundance: NA; d_gene: NA; CDR3nt: TGTGCCAGCAGTGACGACCAACACACAGATACGCAGTATTTT; CDR3aa: CASSDDQHTDTQYF
v_gene: TRBV6-4; j_gene: TRBJ2-1; abundance: NA; d_gene: NA; CDR3nt: TGTGCCAGCAGTGAGGGTCCGACTACCACCCATGAGCAGTTCTTC; CDR3aa: CASSEGPTTTHEQFF
v_gene: TRBV7-9; j_gene: TRBJ1-4; abundance: NA; d_gene: NA; CDR3nt: TGTGCCAGCAGCGACGCCAGGGGCAATGAAAAACTGTTTTTT; CDR3aa: CASSDARGNEKLFF
v_gene: TRBV18; j_gene: TRBJ1-4; abundance: NA; d_gene: TRBD1; CDR3nt: TGTGCCAGCTCACCACAGGGACAGAGTGAAAAACTGTTTTTT; CDR3aa: CASSPQGQSEKLFF
v_gene: TRBV5-6; j_gene: TRBJ1-2; abundance: NA; d_gene: NA; CDR3nt: TGTGCCAGCAGCTTGGTTAATTTTCCCGGGAACCCACGGGATGGCTACACCTTC; CDR3aa: CASSLVNFPGNPRDGYTF
v_gene: TRBV6-5; j_gene: TRBJ2-1; abundance: NA; d_gene: TRBD1; CDR3nt: TGTGCCAGCAGTTACGGACAGGGCTTCCGGACCCAGCAGTTCTTC; CDR3aa: CASSYGQGFRTQQFF
v_gene: TRBV2; j_gene: TRBJ2-2; abundance: NA; d_gene: NA; CDR3nt: TGTGCCGTTTGGAGCGGGGAGCTGTTTTTT; CDR3aa: CAVWSGELFF
v_gene: TRBV7-8; j_gene: TRBJ2-1; abundance: NA; d_gene: NA; CDR3nt: TGTGCCAGCAGCTGGCGGGCATCCAATGAGCAGTTCTTC; CDR3aa: CASSWRASNEQFF
v_gene: TRBV7-3; j_gene: TRBJ1-1; abundance: NA; d_gene: NA; CDR3nt: TGTGCCAGCAGCTTAAGTTCAGCCACAAACACTGAAGCTTTCTTT; CDR3aa: CASSLSSATNTEAFF
v_gene: TRBV27; j_gene: TRBJ2-1; abundance: NA; d_gene: TRBD2; CDR3nt: TGTGCCAGCAGTCCCTTTAGCGGGCCCGACTACAATGAGCAGTTCTTC; CDR3aa: CASSPFSGPDYNEQFF